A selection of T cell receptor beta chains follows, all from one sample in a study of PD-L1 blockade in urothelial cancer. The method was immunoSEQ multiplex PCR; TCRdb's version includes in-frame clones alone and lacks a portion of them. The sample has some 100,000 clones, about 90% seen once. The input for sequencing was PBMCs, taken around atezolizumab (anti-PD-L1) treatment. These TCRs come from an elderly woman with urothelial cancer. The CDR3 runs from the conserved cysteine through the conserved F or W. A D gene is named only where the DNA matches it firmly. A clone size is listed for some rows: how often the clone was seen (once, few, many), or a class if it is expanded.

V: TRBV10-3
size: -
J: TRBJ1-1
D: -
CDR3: CAISGGSIDTEAFF
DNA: TGTGCCATCTCGGGGGGATCGATAGACACTGAAGCTTTCTTT

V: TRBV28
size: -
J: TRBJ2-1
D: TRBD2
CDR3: CASSTSGAYNEQFF
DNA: TGTGCCAGCTCAACTAGCGGAGCATACAATGAGCAGTTCTTC

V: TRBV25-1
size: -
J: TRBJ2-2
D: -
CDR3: CASSPSGGLGTGELFF
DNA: TGTGCCAGCAGTCCCAGTGGGGGCTTAGGGACCGGGGAGCTGTTTTTT

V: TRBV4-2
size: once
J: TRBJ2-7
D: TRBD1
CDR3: CASSQDNVRGQTYEQYF
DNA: TGTGCCAGCAGCCAAGATAATGTTAGGGGACAGACCTACGAGCAGTACTTC

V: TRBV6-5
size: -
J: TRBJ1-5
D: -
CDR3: CASSPLSYNQPQHF
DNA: TGTGCCAGCAGCCCATTATCCTACAATCAGCCCCAGCATTTT

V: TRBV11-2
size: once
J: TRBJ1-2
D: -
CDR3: CASSLEGVGYGYTF
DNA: TGTGCCAGCAGCTTAGAAGGGGTGGGCTATGGCTACACCTTC

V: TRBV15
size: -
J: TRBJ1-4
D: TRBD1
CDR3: CATSRDRANEKLFF
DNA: TGTGCCACCAGCAGGGACAGGGCTAATGAAAAACTGTTTTTT

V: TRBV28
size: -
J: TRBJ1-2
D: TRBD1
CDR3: CASSQSGGYYGYTF
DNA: TGTGCCAGCAGCCAATCAGGGGGTTACTATGGCTACACCTTC

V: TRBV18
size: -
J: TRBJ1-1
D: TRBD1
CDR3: CASSPRQGRTEAFF
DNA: TGTGCCAGCTCACCACGACAGGGGAGGACTGAAGCTTTCTTT

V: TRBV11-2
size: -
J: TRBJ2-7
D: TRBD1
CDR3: CASSLGSQGVTGEQYF
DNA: TGTGCCAGCAGCTTAGGTAGTCAGGGGGTTACGGGTGAGCAGTACTTC

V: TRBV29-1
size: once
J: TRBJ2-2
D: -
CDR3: CSVAGYPGELFF
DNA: TGCAGCGTTGCAGGGTACCCCGGGGAGCTGTTTTTT

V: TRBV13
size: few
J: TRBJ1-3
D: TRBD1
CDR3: CASSPPQGTDGNTIYF
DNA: TGTGCCAGCAGCCCACCACAGGGGACAGATGGAAACACCATATATTTT

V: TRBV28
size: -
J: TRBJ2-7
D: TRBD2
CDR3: CASSYGLAVTYEQYF
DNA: TGTGCCAGCAGTTACGGACTAGCGGTGACCTACGAGCAGTACTTC

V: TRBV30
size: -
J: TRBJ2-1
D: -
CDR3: CAWSVGGSNEQFF
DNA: TGTGCCTGGAGTGTCGGTGGTAGCAATGAGCAGTTCTTC

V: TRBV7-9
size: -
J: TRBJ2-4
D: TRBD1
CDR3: CASSWRTGMDIQYF
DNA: TGTGCCAGCAGCTGGAGGACAGGGATGGACATTCAGTACTTC

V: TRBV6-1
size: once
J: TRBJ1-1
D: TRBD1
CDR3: CASRGQVGTEAFF
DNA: TGTGCCAGCAGGGGACAGGTTGGAACTGAAGCTTTCTTT

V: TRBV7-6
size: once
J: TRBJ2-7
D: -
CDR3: CASSPGGTASYEQYF
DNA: TGTGCCAGCAGCCCTGGAGGGACGGCCTCTTACGAGCAGTACTTC

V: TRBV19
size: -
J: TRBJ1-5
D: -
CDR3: CASSFTGTRQPQHF
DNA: TGTGCCAGTAGCTTCACAGGAACGCGCCAGCCCCAGCATTTT

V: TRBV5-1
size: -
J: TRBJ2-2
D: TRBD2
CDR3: CASSLELAGQGTGELFF
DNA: TGCGCCAGCAGCTTGGAACTAGCGGGGCAGGGCACCGGGGAGCTGTTTTTT

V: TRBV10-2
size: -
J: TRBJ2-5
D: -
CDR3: CAGALAGGETQYF
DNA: TGCGCCGGAGCGCTCGCTGGAGGGGAGACCCAGTACTTC

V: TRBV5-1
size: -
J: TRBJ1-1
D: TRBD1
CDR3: CASSPRPSGGNTEAFF
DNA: TGCGCCAGCAGCCCAAGGCCTTCAGGGGGCAACACTGAAGCTTTCTTT

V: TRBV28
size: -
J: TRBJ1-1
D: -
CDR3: CASSAHRADTEAFF
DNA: TGTGCCAGCAGTGCCCACAGGGCAGACACTGAAGCTTTCTTT

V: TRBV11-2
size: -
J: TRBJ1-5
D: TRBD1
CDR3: CASSVGTVSNQPQHF
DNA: TGTGCCAGCAGCGTGGGGACAGTTTCTAATCAGCCCCAGCATTTT

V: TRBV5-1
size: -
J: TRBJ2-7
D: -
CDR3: CASSLALSWTDTYEQYF
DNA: TGCGCCAGCAGCTTGGCCCTTTCCTGGACAGATACCTACGAGCAGTACTTC

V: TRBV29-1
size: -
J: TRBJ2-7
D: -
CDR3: CSVQFLGGYEQYF
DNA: TGCAGCGTTCAGTTCTTAGGGGGCTACGAGCAGTACTTC

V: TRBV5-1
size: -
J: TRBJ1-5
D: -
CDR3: CASSPGAGRQNQPQHF
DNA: TGCGCCAGCAGCCCTGGAGCAGGGCGGCAGAATCAGCCCCAGCATTTT

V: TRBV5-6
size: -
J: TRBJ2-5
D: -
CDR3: CASSFQATVPGETQYF
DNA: TGTGCCAGCAGCTTCCAGGCGACAGTCCCCGGCGAGACCCAGTACTTC

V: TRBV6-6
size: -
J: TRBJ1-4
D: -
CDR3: CASSEGGTNEKLFF
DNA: TGTGCCAGCAGCGAAGGGGGAACTAATGAAAAACTGTTTTTT

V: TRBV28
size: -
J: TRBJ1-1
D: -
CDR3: CANQKGGAHTEAFF
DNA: TGTGCCAACCAAAAGGGGGGGGCACACACTGAAGCTTTCTTT

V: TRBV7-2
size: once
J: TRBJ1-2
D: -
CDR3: CASSLPGLTYGYTF
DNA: TGTGCCAGCAGCCTACCGGGACTGACCTATGGCTACACCTTC

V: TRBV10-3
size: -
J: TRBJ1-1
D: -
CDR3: CAISESSGSEAFF
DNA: TGTGCCATCAGTGAGTCATCCGGGTCTGAAGCTTTCTTT

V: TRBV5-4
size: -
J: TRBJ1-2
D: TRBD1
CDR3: CASSNGTGIYGYTF
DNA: TGTGCCAGCAGCAACGGGACAGGGATCTATGGCTACACCTTC

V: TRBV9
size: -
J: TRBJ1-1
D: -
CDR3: CASSVAMDTEAFF
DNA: TGTGCCAGCAGCGTAGCTATGGACACTGAAGCTTTCTTT

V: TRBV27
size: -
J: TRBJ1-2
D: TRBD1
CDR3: CASSDAGTGIHGYTF
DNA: TGTGCCAGCAGTGATGCCGGGACAGGGATACATGGCTACACCTTC

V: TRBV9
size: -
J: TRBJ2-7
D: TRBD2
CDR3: CASSSSGRAYEQYF
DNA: TGTGCCAGCAGCTCTAGCGGGAGGGCCTACGAGCAGTACTTC

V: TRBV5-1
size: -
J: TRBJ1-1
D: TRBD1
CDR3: CASSLGGQLNTEAFF
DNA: TGCGCCAGCAGCTTGGGGGGACAGTTGAACACTGAAGCTTTCTTT

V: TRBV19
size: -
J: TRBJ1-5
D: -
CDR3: CASSIEGAVRNQPQHF
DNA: TGTGCCAGTAGTATAGAAGGGGCAGTTCGCAATCAGCCCCAGCATTTT

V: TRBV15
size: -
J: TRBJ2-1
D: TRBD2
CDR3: CATSRGGREGLGNEQFF
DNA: TGTGCCACCAGCAGAGGGGGACGGGAGGGCCTTGGGAATGAGCAGTTCTTC

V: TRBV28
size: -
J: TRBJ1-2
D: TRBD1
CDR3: CASSLWTGQGYTF
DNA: TGTGCCAGCAGTCTATGGACAGGGCAGGGCTACACCTTC

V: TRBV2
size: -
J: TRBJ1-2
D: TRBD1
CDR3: CASVRGSYGYTF
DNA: TGTGCCAGCGTCAGGGGGAGCTATGGCTACACCTTC

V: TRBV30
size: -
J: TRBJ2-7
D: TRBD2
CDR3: CAWSPLSGTYEQYF
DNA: TGTGCCTGGAGTCCCCTTAGCGGGACTTACGAGCAGTACTTC

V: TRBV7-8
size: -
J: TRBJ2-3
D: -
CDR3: CASSLDGRREETQYF
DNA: TGTGCCAGCAGCTTAGATGGGAGGAGGGAGGAGACGCAGTATTTT

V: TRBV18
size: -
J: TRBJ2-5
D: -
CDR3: CASSPVRGRTNKQETQYF
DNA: TGTGCCAGCTCCCCGGTGAGAGGCAGAACAAACAAACAAGAGACCCAGTACTTC

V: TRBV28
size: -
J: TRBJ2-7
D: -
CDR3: CASSLASRYEQYF
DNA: TGTGCCAGCAGTTTGGCTAGCAGGTACGAGCAGTACTTC

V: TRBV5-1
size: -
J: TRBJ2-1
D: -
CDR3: CASSLRGGDNGEQFF
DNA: TGCGCCAGCAGCTTGAGAGGTGGGGACAACGGTGAGCAGTTCTTC

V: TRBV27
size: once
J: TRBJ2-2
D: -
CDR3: CASSSQGLLVDGELFF
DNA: TGTGCCAGCAGTTCCCAAGGACTGTTGGTTGACGGGGAGCTGTTTTTT

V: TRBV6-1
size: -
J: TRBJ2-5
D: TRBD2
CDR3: CASSEGLAGGQETQYF
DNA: TGTGCCAGCAGTGAAGGATTAGCGGGAGGGCAAGAGACCCAGTACTTC

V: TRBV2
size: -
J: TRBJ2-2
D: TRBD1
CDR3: CASRGQALTGELFF
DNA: TGTGCCAGCAGGGGACAGGCCCTCACCGGGGAGCTGTTTTTT

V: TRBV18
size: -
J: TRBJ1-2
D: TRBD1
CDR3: CASSPPQGGDYTF
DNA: TGTGCCAGCTCACCACCACAAGGGGGCGATTACACCTTC

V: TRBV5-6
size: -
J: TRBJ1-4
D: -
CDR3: CASSPGGPATNEKLFF
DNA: TGTGCCAGCAGCCCCGGGGGTCCGGCAACTAATGAAAAACTGTTTTTT

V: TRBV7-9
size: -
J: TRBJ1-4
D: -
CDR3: CASSSNVGRFREKLFF
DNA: TGTGCCAGCAGCTCCAATGTAGGCAGGTTTCGTGAAAAACTGTTTTTT

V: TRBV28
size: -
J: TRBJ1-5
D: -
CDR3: CASSSRQIPQHF
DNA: TGTGCCAGCAGTTCCCGACAGATCCCCCAGCATTTT

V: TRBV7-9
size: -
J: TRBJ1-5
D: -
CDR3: CASTSSTGPNQPQHF
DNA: TGTGCCAGCACCTCTTCAACAGGGCCCAATCAGCCCCAGCATTTT

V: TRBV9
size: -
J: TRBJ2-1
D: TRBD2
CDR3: CASSVASGRSDEQFF
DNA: TGTGCCAGCAGCGTAGCTAGCGGGAGGTCTGATGAGCAGTTCTTC

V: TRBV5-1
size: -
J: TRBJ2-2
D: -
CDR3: CASSVEDSGELFF
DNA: TGCGCCAGCAGCGTCGAAGACAGCGGGGAGCTGTTTTTT